The subject of this entry is one T cell receptor beta chain. V lost 0 bases and J lost 4, with 13 bases in between. Germline V gene lookup returns CDR1 MNHEY and CDR2 SVGEGT. This CDR3 contains 16 residues. This sample is part of a study of blood T cell repertoires in COVID-19. Study-level information: Researchers got acute and convalescent COVID-19 samples from the United States, Italy and Spain. Sources were T cells, B-cell-depleted T cells, or PBMCs; the material itself was cDNA or gDNA.

In the study's own analysis: Using reference gene primer amplification, nucleated cell counts were estimated. Sequencing was performed with immunoSEQ multiplex PCR; in TCRdb, only in-frame clones are kept and a portion is missing. D and trimming come from the DNA, and the V and J calls and clone size come from that table. The table shows roughly 200,000 clones, with 88% occurring only once. The TCR sequence derives from a man in his 70s with acute or convalescent COVID-19. What was sequenced was peripheral blood. This chain connects TRBV6-2 or TRBV6-3 to TRBJ2-1; TRBD2 is a possible D gene (6 bases). In DNA form, the CDR3 reads TGTGCCAGCAGTTACTCAGGAGGGAGTGGATACAATGAGCAGTTCTTC. It specifies CASSYSGGSGYNEQFF.